The 16 T cell receptor beta chains given below trace back to one sample, sequenced in a study of HIV-infected patients and healthy controls. No cell fractionation was done, so the repertoire covers all unsorted peripheral blood T cells. Alpha and beta constant-region primers primed reverse transcription of around 550 ng RNA. Each of the alpha and beta chains got its own library through chain-specific third strand synthesis with indices. One entry per CDR3 protein results from TCRdb running MiXCR on the 5' RACE reads. The repertoire has about 18,000 distinct CDR3 sequences, over 9% of them found once; the top ten carry under 3.5%. Sequenced sample: blood. These TCRs come from an adult in good health.

This clonotype was counted ten times or more. The V gene is TRBV5-4, the J gene TRBJ2-5; D not resolved. V was pared by 2 bases and J by 4 bases, with 6 bases between. Germline V gives CDR1 SGHNT, CDR2 YYREEE (reference sequence). The CDR3 totals 12 residues. The CDR3 loop is CASSFDRETQYF. CDR3 coding DNA: TGTGCCAGCAGCTTTGATCGAGAGACCCAGTACTTC.

Ten or more counts support this clonotype. The J gene is TRBJ1-1, the V gene TRBV6-1; D is ambiguous. V shed 4 bases and J shed 3 bases, with 6 bases lying between them. CDR1 MNHNS and CDR2 SASEGT come from the germline V gene. The CDR3 is 12 amino acids. CDR3 region: CASSADHTEAFF. In DNA, the CDR3 is TGTGCCAGCAGTGCCGACCACACTGAAGCTTTCTTT.

V gene TRBV6-5 combines with J gene TRBJ1-5, with a tentative D call TRBD1 (5 bases). The V end was cut by 6 bases, the J end by 0 bases, with 15 bases between. The CDR3 runs to 16 residues. From germline, CDR1 is MNHEY and CDR2 SVGAGI. Here the CDR3 reads CASSPQAPYSNQPQHF. The CDR3 DNA follows: TGTGCCAGCAGCCCACAGGCTCCTTATAGCAATCAGCCCCAGCATTTT.

This clonotype showed up just a few times. This chain uses TRBV29-1 with TRBJ1-3, with D maybe TRBD1 (5 bases). Between the trimmed V and J ends, which lost 7 bases and 2 bases, there was a span of 12 bases. CDR1 and CDR2 (germline): SQVTM, ANQGSEA. The CDR3 loop spans 13 amino acids. The CDR3 loop reads CSAAGGPGNTIYF. CDR3 DNA: TGCAGCGCCGCTGGGGGACCTGGAAACACCATATATTTT.

This chain uses TRBV7-6 with TRBJ2-2; TRBD1 agrees at 9 bases. The CDR3 length is 16 residues. Germline V gene data show CDR1 as SGHVS and CDR2 as FNYEAQ. The ends lost 4 bases at V and 3 bases at J; junction bases unmatched: 6. The CDR3 here is CASSSPQGADTGELFF. CDR3 coding DNA: TGTGCCAGCAGCTCGCCACAGGGGGCGGACACCGGGGAGCTGTTTTTT.

This clonotype was picked up many times. The V gene is TRBV24-1, the J gene TRBJ2-1; 7 bases map to TRBD2. The junction had 6 bases not matched to a gene; V was cut back by 3 bases and J by 2 bases. CDR1 and CDR2 from the germline V gene are KGHDR and SFDVKD. The CDR3 is 16 residues long. This chain's CDR3 is CATSDPLAVPYNEQFF. The CDR3 DNA is TGTGCCACCAGTGATCCCCTAGCGGTCCCCTACAATGAGCAGTTCTTC.

The V and J genes are TRBV6-1 and TRBJ2-2, with TRBD2 matching 7 bases. This CDR3 has 17 residues. Germline V gives CDR1 MNHNS, CDR2 SASEGT. V lost 6 bases to trimming and J lost 4 bases; unmatched junction nucleotides: 14. The CDR3 is CASRPIEWEGLTGELFF. CDR3 sequence (DNA): TGTGCCAGCAGGCCGATAGAGTGGGAGGGCCTCACCGGGGAGCTGTTTTTT.

This clonotype appeared many times. The chain links TRBV3-1 to TRBJ2-6; D is unresolved. Trimming took off 1 base at V and 2 bases at J, with 3 bases between the two ends. Germline V gives CDR1 LGHDT, CDR2 YNNKEL (reference sequence). The CDR3 consists of 14 residues. DNA for the CDR3: TGTGCCAGCAGCCAAGCAACTGGGGCCAACGTCCTGACTTTC. It yields the protein CASSQATGANVLTF.

This clonotype was observed at least ten times. The V and J genes are TRBV6-5 and TRBJ2-1; 14 positions match TRBD2. The germline CDR1 and CDR2 sequences are MNHEY and SVGAGI. The CDR3 spans 18 residues. V shed 6 bases and J 9 bases; nucleotides not matched to a gene: 16. The CDR3 coding sequence is TGTGCCAGCAGCGCCCGGGCCTTGACTAGCGGGAGGGCCTTTGAGCAGTTCTTC. This encodes CASSARALTSGRAFEQFF.

This clonotype was counted a few times. The chain combines TRBV5-1 with TRBJ2-1; 12 positions agree with TRBD2. Germline values: CDR1 SGHRS, CDR2 YFSETQ. This CDR3 contains 17 residues. The ends lost 4 bases at V and 4 bases at J; junction bases unmatched: 9. The chain's CDR3 is CASSPILAGGRYNEQFF. Written as DNA, the CDR3 is TGCGCCAGCAGCCCCATTCTAGCGGGAGGGAGATACAATGAGCAGTTCTTC. Filled out from reference TRBV5-1 and TRBJ2-1, the complete variable domain reads KAGVTQTPRYLIKTRGQQVTLSCSPISGHRSVSWYQQTPGQGLQFLFEYFSETQRNKGNFPGRFSGRQFSNSRSEMNVSTLELGDSALYLCASSPILAGGRYNEQFFGPGTRLTVL.

This clonotype was picked up many times. V gene TRBV9 combines with J gene TRBJ2-1, with 7 bases matching TRBD2. There are 16 residues in the CDR3. With 0 bases clipped from V and 5 bases from J, the junction kept 8 bases outside the gene matches. Germline assignment: CDR1 SGDLS and CDR2 YYNGEE. This chain's CDR3 is CASSVAGFGGDNEQFF. In DNA form, the CDR3 reads TGTGCCAGCAGCGTAGCTGGGTTTGGGGGGGACAATGAGCAGTTCTTC.

This clonotype has ten or more counts. The chain employs TRBV27 and TRBJ2-5; 9 nucleotides match TRBD2. The CDR3 has 14 residues. Germline CDR1 and CDR2: MNHEY and SMNVEV (reference sequence). The V and J ends lost 0 bases and 4 bases, in that order; junction bases with no gene match: 0. This CDR3 is CASSLSGLAETQYF. CDR3 DNA sequence: TGTGCCAGCAGTTTATCGGGACTAGCAGAGACCCAGTACTTC.

This clonotype was observed many times. The rearrangement joins TRBV27 to TRBJ2-2, with D hard to call. The V gene lost 6 bases and the J gene lost 5 bases, with 13 bases spanning the gap. Germline CDR1 and CDR2: MNHEY and SMNVEV (reference sequence). The length of the CDR3 is 14 residues. The CDR3 nucleotides read TGTGCCAGCAGCCCGGAACTGCAGACCGGGGAGCTGTTTTTT. Translated, it gives CASSPELQTGELFF.

This clonotype occurred many times. The chain couples TRBV28 to TRBJ1-2, with D possibly being TRBD1 (5 bases). Germline V gene sequence: CDR1 MDHEN, CDR2 SYDVKM. The CDR3 consists of 14 residues. V was cut by 2 bases and J by 5 bases, with 12 bases left in between. CDR3 sequence reads: CASSLEGDGYGYTF. The CDR3 region has the DNA TGTGCCAGCAGTTTAGAAGGGGATGGTTATGGCTACACCTTC.

This clonotype is medium-sized (0.01 to 0.1%) within its sample. The chain has TRBV12-3 or TRBV12-4 and TRBJ2-3; D is unclear. The CDR3 has 11 amino acids. The V and J ends lost 7 bases and 4 bases respectively, with 6 bases between them. The CDR3 reads CASTHSDTQYF. CDR3 in DNA: TGTGCCAGCACCCATTCAGATACGCAGTATTTT.

This clonotype came up many times. This sequence joins TRBV30 and TRBJ1-2; D ambiguous. Trimming took 2 bases from V and 8 from J, leaving 12 bases between them. The CDR3 runs to 12 residues. In germline, CDR1 is GTSNPN, CDR2 SVGIG (reference sequence). Here the CDR3 DNA reads TGTGCCTGGAGTCTACGGAGTGGAGGCTACACCTTC. Its protein product is CAWSLRSGGYTF.